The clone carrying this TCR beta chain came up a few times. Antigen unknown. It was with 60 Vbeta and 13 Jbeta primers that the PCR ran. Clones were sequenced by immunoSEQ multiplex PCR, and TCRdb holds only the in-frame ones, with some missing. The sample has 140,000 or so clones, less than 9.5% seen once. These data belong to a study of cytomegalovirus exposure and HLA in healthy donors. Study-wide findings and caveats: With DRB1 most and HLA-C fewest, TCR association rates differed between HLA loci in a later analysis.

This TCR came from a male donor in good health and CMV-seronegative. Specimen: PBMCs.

As DNA, the CDR3 is TGTGCCAGCAGCTTAACTAGCAACATTCAGTACTTC. Protein: CASSLTSNIQYF. This chain links TRBV7-9 with TRBJ2-4; possibly TRBD2 for D (6 bases). This CDR3 has 12 amino acids. CDR1 and CDR2 from the germline V gene are SEHNR and FQNEAQ (reference sequence). V was trimmed by 2 bases and J by 7 bases, leaving 6 bases between them.